The rows below give T cell receptor beta chains drawn from one sample of a study of blood T cell repertoires in COVID-19. Some clones are missing from TCRdb's copy, which holds only in-frame ones; the method was immunoSEQ multiplex PCR. The sample holds under 300,000 clones, 70% to 90% seen once. Material for sequencing was peripheral blood. These receptors were collected from a middle-aged man with acute or convalescent COVID-19. Each CDR3 is given with its conserved first and last residue. The order of the fields is J gene, V gene, clone size, D gene, CDR3 DNA, CDR3 protein. A D gene is named only where the DNA matches it firmly. Clone size is stated in some rows and not others, as once, few, many or a class when expanded.

j_gene: TRBJ2-7; v_gene: TRBV18; abundance: .; d_gene: .; CDR3nt: TGTGCCAGCTCACCTGGGACTTCATACGAGCAGTACTTC; CDR3aa: CASSPGTSYEQYF
j_gene: TRBJ1-2; v_gene: TRBV30; abundance: .; d_gene: TRBD1; CDR3nt: TGTGCCTGGAGTGCCCCTCGACAGGGTTTATATGGCTACACCTTC; CDR3aa: CAWSAPRQGLYGYTF
j_gene: TRBJ1-2; v_gene: TRBV7-3; abundance: .; d_gene: TRBD1; CDR3nt: TGTGCCAGCAGCTACGGGACAGAGGATAACTATGGCTACACCTTC; CDR3aa: CASSYGTEDNYGYTF
j_gene: TRBJ2-6; v_gene: TRBV11-3; abundance: .; d_gene: .; CDR3nt: TGTGCCAGTAGGGGTTCTGGGGCCAACGTCCTGACTTTC; CDR3aa: CASRGSGANVLTF
j_gene: TRBJ2-2; v_gene: TRBV9; abundance: .; d_gene: TRBD1; CDR3nt: TGTGCCAGCAGCGTCCCCGGGACAGGGGGCTTCGGACGCGCGAACACCGGGGAGCTGTTTTTT; CDR3aa: CASSVPGTGGFGRANTGELFF
j_gene: TRBJ1-2; v_gene: TRBV2; abundance: .; d_gene: TRBD1; CDR3nt: TGTGCCAGCAGTGCACGTTTTAAGGGGGCAGAGGGCTACACCTTC; CDR3aa: CASSARFKGAEGYTF
j_gene: TRBJ1-1; v_gene: TRBV5-1; abundance: .; d_gene: TRBD1; CDR3nt: TGCGCCAGCAGCTTGGGGGACAGAGAAAACACTGAAGCTTTCTTT; CDR3aa: CASSLGDRENTEAFF
j_gene: TRBJ1-6; v_gene: TRBV3-1/TRBV3-2; abundance: .; d_gene: .; CDR3nt: TGTGCCAGCAGCCAAGGCGTCGATTCACCCCTCCACTTT; CDR3aa: CASSQGVDSPLHF
j_gene: TRBJ2-7; v_gene: TRBV11-2; abundance: .; d_gene: .; CDR3nt: TGTGCCAGCAGCCCATCCCGCGGAACCTACGAGCAGTACTTC; CDR3aa: CASSPSRGTYEQYF
j_gene: TRBJ2-1; v_gene: TRBV7-9; abundance: .; d_gene: .; CDR3nt: TGTGCCAGCAGCCCAGGGTCCCCCAGCTCCTACAATGAGCAGTTCTTC; CDR3aa: CASSPGSPSSYNEQFF
j_gene: TRBJ1-1; v_gene: TRBV18; abundance: .; d_gene: TRBD1; CDR3nt: TGTGCCAGCTCACCGTTAAGGGACAGGGGCCCGAACACTGAAGCTTTCTTT; CDR3aa: CASSPLRDRGPNTEAFF
j_gene: TRBJ2-1; v_gene: TRBV4-1; abundance: .; d_gene: TRBD2; CDR3nt: TGCGCCAGCAGCCCTTGGACTAGCGGGAGGGTCAGCAATGAGCAGTTCTTC; CDR3aa: CASSPWTSGRVSNEQFF
j_gene: TRBJ1-1; v_gene: TRBV6-5; abundance: .; d_gene: TRBD1; CDR3nt: TGTGCCAGCAGTTACTCCCCGACAGGGCGAACTGAAGCTTTCTTT; CDR3aa: CASSYSPTGRTEAFF
j_gene: TRBJ2-7; v_gene: TRBV19; abundance: .; d_gene: TRBD1; CDR3nt: TGTGCCAGTAGGCGGACAGGGGCAAGCTACGAGCAGTACTTC; CDR3aa: CASRRTGASYEQYF
j_gene: TRBJ2-3; v_gene: TRBV28; abundance: .; d_gene: TRBD1; CDR3nt: TGTGCCAGCAGTTTCTACAGGGGGACGGCAGATACGCAGTATTTT; CDR3aa: CASSFYRGTADTQYF
j_gene: TRBJ1-4; v_gene: TRBV28; abundance: .; d_gene: TRBD1; CDR3nt: TGTGCCAGCAGTTCGAAAGGCAGGGGGGCTAATGAAAAACTGTTTTTT; CDR3aa: CASSSKGRGANEKLFF
j_gene: TRBJ1-4; v_gene: TRBV11-2; abundance: .; d_gene: .; CDR3nt: TGTGCCAGCAGCCCCTCAGGGGAGGAAAAACTGTTTTTT; CDR3aa: CASSPSGEEKLFF
j_gene: TRBJ1-1; v_gene: TRBV20-1; abundance: few; d_gene: .; CDR3nt: TGCAGTGCTAGTCATGCGACTTTCGAGAACACTGAAGCTTTCTTT; CDR3aa: CSASHATFENTEAFF
j_gene: TRBJ1-1; v_gene: TRBV29-1; abundance: .; d_gene: .; CDR3nt: TGCAGCATGTTCATGAACACTGAAGCTTTCTTT; CDR3aa: CSMFMNTEAFF
j_gene: TRBJ1-5; v_gene: TRBV6-5; abundance: few; d_gene: .; CDR3nt: TGTGCCAGCAGTTCGTTCACAGGGAATCAGCCCCAGCATTTT; CDR3aa: CASSSFTGNQPQHF
j_gene: TRBJ1-3; v_gene: TRBV6-5; abundance: .; d_gene: TRBD1; CDR3nt: TGTGCCAGCAGTACTCCCGGGACAGCCGGAAACACCATATATTTT; CDR3aa: CASSTPGTAGNTIYF
j_gene: TRBJ2-7; v_gene: TRBV14; abundance: .; d_gene: TRBD2; CDR3nt: TGTGCCAGCAGCCGACTAGCGGGAGGTTACGAGCAGTACTTC; CDR3aa: CASSRLAGGYEQYF
j_gene: TRBJ1-1; v_gene: TRBV7-3; abundance: .; d_gene: TRBD1; CDR3nt: TGTGCCAGCAGCTTAAAAAGCGGTACCGGGACAGGGAAGCATTCCCTGCGCCCGACTGAAGCTTTCTTT; CDR3aa: CASSLKSGTGTGKHSLRPTEAFF
j_gene: TRBJ2-7; v_gene: TRBV14; abundance: .; d_gene: TRBD1; CDR3nt: TGTGCCAGCAGCCAGACTGTCGGGACAGGGTACGAGCAGTACTTC; CDR3aa: CASSQTVGTGYEQYF
j_gene: TRBJ1-6; v_gene: TRBV5-4; abundance: .; d_gene: .; CDR3nt: TGTGCCACCTATTCGGGGGGCACAAATTCACCCCTCCACTTT; CDR3aa: CATYSGGTNSPLHF
j_gene: TRBJ2-1; v_gene: TRBV7-6; abundance: .; d_gene: TRBD1; CDR3nt: TGTGCCAGCAGCCAAACCGGGACAGGGGTATACAATGAGCAGTTCTTC; CDR3aa: CASSQTGTGVYNEQFF
j_gene: TRBJ2-2; v_gene: TRBV29-1; abundance: .; d_gene: TRBD1; CDR3nt: TGCAGCGTCCAACTCCGGGACAGGGGCACCGGGGAGCTGTTTTTT; CDR3aa: CSVQLRDRGTGELFF
j_gene: TRBJ2-2; v_gene: TRBV7-3; abundance: .; d_gene: TRBD2; CDR3nt: TGTGCCAGCAGCAAGACTAGCGGGGTCCCAGGGGAGCTGTTTTTT; CDR3aa: CASSKTSGVPGELFF
j_gene: TRBJ2-7; v_gene: TRBV2; abundance: .; d_gene: TRBD2; CDR3nt: TGTGCCAGCAGAAAGGGAGGGGACGAGCAGTACTTC; CDR3aa: CASRKGGDEQYF
j_gene: TRBJ1-2; v_gene: TRBV6-6; abundance: .; d_gene: TRBD1; CDR3nt: TGTGCCAGTATCGGACAGGGGGCCGGAGGCTACACCTTC; CDR3aa: CASIGQGAGGYTF
j_gene: TRBJ1-5; v_gene: TRBV6-5; abundance: few; d_gene: .; CDR3nt: TGTGCCAGCAGTTTACAGATTCAACAGCCCCAGCATTTT; CDR3aa: CASSLQIQQPQHF
j_gene: TRBJ2-7; v_gene: TRBV21-1; abundance: .; d_gene: .; CDR3nt: TGTGCCAGCAGTACTACTACACGGCTAGCGGTGTACGAGCAGTACTTC; CDR3aa: CASSTTTRLAVYEQYF
j_gene: TRBJ1-4; v_gene: TRBV6-5; abundance: once; d_gene: .; CDR3nt: TGTGCCAGCAGTCCCCCCCTCGGTGAAAAACTGTTTTTT; CDR3aa: CASSPPLGEKLFF
j_gene: TRBJ2-7; v_gene: TRBV7-9; abundance: .; d_gene: .; CDR3nt: TGTGCCAGCAGCCCCGACACCGTTCTTTACGAGCAGTACTTC; CDR3aa: CASSPDTVLYEQYF
j_gene: TRBJ1-6; v_gene: TRBV15; abundance: .; d_gene: TRBD1; CDR3nt: TGTGCCACCAGCAGATCCGGACAGGGGGCAGCTTCACCCCTCCACTTT; CDR3aa: CATSRSGQGAASPLHF
j_gene: TRBJ1-2; v_gene: TRBV18; abundance: .; d_gene: TRBD1; CDR3nt: TGTGCCAGCTCAGGCGGGACAGGGGCTTTTGGCTACACCTTC; CDR3aa: CASSGGTGAFGYTF
j_gene: TRBJ1-5; v_gene: TRBV6-5; abundance: once; d_gene: .; CDR3nt: TGTGCCAGCAGTTATACCGTTCGCGGTCAGCCCCAGCATTTT; CDR3aa: CASSYTVRGQPQHF
j_gene: TRBJ1-2; v_gene: TRBV18; abundance: .; d_gene: .; CDR3nt: TGTGCCAGCTCGCCGGCTTGGACCCAAGCGGGTGGCTACACCTTC; CDR3aa: CASSPAWTQAGGYTF
j_gene: TRBJ1-1; v_gene: TRBV29-1; abundance: .; d_gene: .; CDR3nt: TGCAGCGTTAATGAGGGTCGGTACACTGAAGCTTTCTTT; CDR3aa: CSVNEGRYTEAFF
j_gene: TRBJ1-2; v_gene: TRBV28; abundance: .; d_gene: TRBD1; CDR3nt: TGTGCCAGCGGCTCTGGGACAGGCAACTATGGCTACACCTTC; CDR3aa: CASGSGTGNYGYTF
j_gene: TRBJ2-4; v_gene: TRBV13; abundance: .; d_gene: .; CDR3nt: TGTGCCAGCAGCCCCTCCCTATCCAAAAACATTCAGTACTTC; CDR3aa: CASSPSLSKNIQYF
j_gene: TRBJ1-1; v_gene: TRBV7-3; abundance: .; d_gene: TRBD1; CDR3nt: TGTGCCAGCGCACCCGGGACAGCGAACACTGAAGCTTTCTTT; CDR3aa: CASAPGTANTEAFF
j_gene: TRBJ1-1; v_gene: TRBV29-1; abundance: once; d_gene: TRBD1; CDR3nt: TGCAGCGTTGACGGACAGGGGGCCGCTGAAGCTTTCTTT; CDR3aa: CSVDGQGAAEAFF
j_gene: TRBJ1-5; v_gene: TRBV6-2/TRBV6-3; abundance: .; d_gene: .; CDR3nt: TGTGCCAGCAGTTTCAGGGCGGCCATCAATCAGCCCCAGCATTTT; CDR3aa: CASSFRAAINQPQHF
j_gene: TRBJ1-5; v_gene: TRBV2; abundance: once; d_gene: .; CDR3nt: TGTGCCAGCAGTCTCCAGGGAAGCAATCAGCCCCAGCATTTT; CDR3aa: CASSLQGSNQPQHF
j_gene: TRBJ1-6; v_gene: TRBV5-6; abundance: .; d_gene: .; CDR3nt: TGTGCCAGCAGCTTGGTTGAGGCCTGGAATTCACCCCTCCACTTT; CDR3aa: CASSLVEAWNSPLHF
j_gene: TRBJ1-1; v_gene: TRBV9; abundance: .; d_gene: .; CDR3nt: TGTGCCAGCAGCGTACAGGGGAGTGACCGATCCGAAGCTTTCTTT; CDR3aa: CASSVQGSDRSEAFF
j_gene: TRBJ2-1; v_gene: TRBV7-9; abundance: .; d_gene: TRBD2; CDR3nt: TGTGCCAGCAGCCTCAGAAGCGGGGGGTTAGATGAGCAGTTCTTC; CDR3aa: CASSLRSGGLDEQFF
j_gene: TRBJ1-2; v_gene: TRBV18; abundance: .; d_gene: .; CDR3nt: TGTGCCAGCTCACCCCAGACAGGTTATTATGGCTACACCTTC; CDR3aa: CASSPQTGYYGYTF
j_gene: TRBJ2-2; v_gene: TRBV2; abundance: .; d_gene: TRBD1; CDR3nt: TGTGCCAGCAGGGGACAGGGGGTCGGGGAGCTGTTTTTT; CDR3aa: CASRGQGVGELFF
j_gene: TRBJ1-4; v_gene: TRBV3-1/TRBV3-2; abundance: .; d_gene: .; CDR3nt: TGTGCCAGCAGCCCGAACCGCGGAAAACTGTTTTTT; CDR3aa: CASSPNRGKLFF